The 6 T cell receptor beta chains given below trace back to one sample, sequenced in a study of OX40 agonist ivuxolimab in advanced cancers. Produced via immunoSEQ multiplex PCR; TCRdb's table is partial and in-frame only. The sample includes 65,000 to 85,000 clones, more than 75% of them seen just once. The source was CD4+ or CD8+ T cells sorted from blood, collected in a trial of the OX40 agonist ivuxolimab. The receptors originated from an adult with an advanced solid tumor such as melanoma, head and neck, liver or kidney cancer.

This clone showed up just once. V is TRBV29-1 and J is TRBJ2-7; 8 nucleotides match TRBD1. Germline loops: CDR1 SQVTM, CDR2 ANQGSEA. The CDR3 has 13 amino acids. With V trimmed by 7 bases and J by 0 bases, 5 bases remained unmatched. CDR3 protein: CSGGQGLSYEQYF. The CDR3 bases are TGCAGCGGTGGACAGGGTCTCTCCTACGAGCAGTACTTC.

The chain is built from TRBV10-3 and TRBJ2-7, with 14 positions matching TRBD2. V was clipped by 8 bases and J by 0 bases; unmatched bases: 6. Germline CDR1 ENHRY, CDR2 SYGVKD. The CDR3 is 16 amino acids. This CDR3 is CAIGTSGGRSSYEQYF. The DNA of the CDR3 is TGTGCCATCGGGACTAGCGGGGGCCGGAGCTCCTACGAGCAGTACTTC.

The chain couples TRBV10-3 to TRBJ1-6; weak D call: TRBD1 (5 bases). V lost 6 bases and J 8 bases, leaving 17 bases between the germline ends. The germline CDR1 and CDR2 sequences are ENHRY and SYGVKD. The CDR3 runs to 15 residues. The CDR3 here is CAISPRAGGDSPLHF. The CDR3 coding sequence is TGTGCCATCAGCCCCAGGGCGGGGGGAGATTCACCCCTCCACTTT.

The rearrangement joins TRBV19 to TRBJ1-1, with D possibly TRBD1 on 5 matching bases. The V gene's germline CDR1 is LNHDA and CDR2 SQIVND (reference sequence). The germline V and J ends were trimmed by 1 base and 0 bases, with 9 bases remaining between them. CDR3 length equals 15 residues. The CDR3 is CASSIAGGMNTEAFF. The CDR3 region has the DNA TGTGCCAGTAGTATAGCTGGGGGAATGAACACTGAAGCTTTCTTT.

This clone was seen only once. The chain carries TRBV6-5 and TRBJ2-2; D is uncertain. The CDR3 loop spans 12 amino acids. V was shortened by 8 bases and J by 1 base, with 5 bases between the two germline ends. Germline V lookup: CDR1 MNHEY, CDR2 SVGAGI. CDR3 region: CASSENTGELFF. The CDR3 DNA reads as TGTGCCAGCTCGGAGAACACCGGGGAGCTGTTTTTT.

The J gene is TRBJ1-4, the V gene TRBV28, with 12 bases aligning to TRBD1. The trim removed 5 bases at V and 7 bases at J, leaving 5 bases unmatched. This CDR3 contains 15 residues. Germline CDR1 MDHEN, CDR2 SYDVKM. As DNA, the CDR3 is TGTGCCAGCAGTCCGGGACAGGGGGCCGGTGAAAAACTGTTTTTT. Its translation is CASSPGQGAGEKLFF.